The present T cell receptor beta chain was sequenced within a study of T-cell memory formation after mild COVID-19. Each CDR3 protein gets one entry after TCRdb re-called the 5' RACE reads with MiXCR. The sample records about 110,000 distinct CDR3 sequences, about 18% being singletons. The CDR3 contains 18 residues. V lost 4 bases, J lost 3 bases, and 13 bases stayed unmatched. Germline CDR1 and CDR2: SEHNR and FQNEAQ (reference sequence). The sequencing sample was made of PBMCs or a T cell subset sorted from them (not recorded which). This clonotype was obtained from an adult woman who had mild COVID-19 (a few samples of this study predate the infection). Cell type and time point are not known. The chain recombines TRBV7-9 with TRBJ2-2; 8 nucleotides align to TRBD2. The CDR3 sequence is CASSSRGSGILYTGELFF. The CDR3 DNA is TGTGCCAGCAGCTCCCGGGGTAGCGGGATATTGTACACCGGGGAGCTGTTTTTT.